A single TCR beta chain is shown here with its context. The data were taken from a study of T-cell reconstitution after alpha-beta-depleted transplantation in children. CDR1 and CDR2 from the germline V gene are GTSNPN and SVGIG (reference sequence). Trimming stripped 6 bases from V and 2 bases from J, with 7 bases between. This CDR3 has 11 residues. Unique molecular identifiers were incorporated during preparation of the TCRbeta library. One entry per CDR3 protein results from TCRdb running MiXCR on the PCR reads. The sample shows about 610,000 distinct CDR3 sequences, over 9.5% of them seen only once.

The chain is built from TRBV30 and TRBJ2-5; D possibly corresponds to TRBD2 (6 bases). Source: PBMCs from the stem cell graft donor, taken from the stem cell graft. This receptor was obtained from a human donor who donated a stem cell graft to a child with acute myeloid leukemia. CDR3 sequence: CACGTQETQYF. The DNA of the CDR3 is TGTGCCTGCGGGACTCAAGAGACCCAGTACTTC.